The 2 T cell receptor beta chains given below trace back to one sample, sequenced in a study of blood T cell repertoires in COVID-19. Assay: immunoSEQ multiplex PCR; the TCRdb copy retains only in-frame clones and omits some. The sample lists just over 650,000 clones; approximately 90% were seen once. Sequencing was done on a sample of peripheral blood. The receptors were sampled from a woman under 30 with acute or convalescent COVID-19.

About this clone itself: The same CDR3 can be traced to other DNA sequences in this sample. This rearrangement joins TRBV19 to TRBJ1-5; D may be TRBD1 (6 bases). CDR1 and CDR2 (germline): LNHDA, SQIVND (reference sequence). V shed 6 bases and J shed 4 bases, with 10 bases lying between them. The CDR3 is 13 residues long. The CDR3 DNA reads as TGTGCCAGTAGGCGTCAGGGGAATCAGCCCCAGCATTTT. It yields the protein CASRRQGNQPQHF.

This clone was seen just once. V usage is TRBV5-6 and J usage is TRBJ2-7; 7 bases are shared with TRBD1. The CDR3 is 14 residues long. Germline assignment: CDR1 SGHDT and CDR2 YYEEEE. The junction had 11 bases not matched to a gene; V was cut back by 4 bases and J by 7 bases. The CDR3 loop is CASSRPDRAGEQYF. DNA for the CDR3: TGTGCCAGCAGCCGACCCGACAGGGCTGGAGAGCAGTACTTC. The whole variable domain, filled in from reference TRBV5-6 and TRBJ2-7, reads DAGVTQSPTHLIKTRGQQVTLRCSPKSGHDTVSWYQQALGQGPQFIFQYYEEEERQRGNFPDRFSGHQFPNYSSELNVNALLLGDSALYLCASSRPDRAGEQYFGPGTRLTVT.